This T cell receptor beta chain was sequenced in a study of blood T cell repertoires in COVID-19. Study summary: Specimens from acute and convalescent COVID-19 originated in the United States, Italy and Spain.

Profiled with immunoSEQ multiplex PCR; TCRdb holds only in-frame clones, not every one. The sample consists of 210,000 or so clones, 89% of them appearing once. The CDR3 has 13 amino acids. Trimming removed 5 bases from V and 4 bases from J, with 11 bases in between. Germline CDR1 is SGHTA and CDR2 is FQGNSA. V is TRBV7-2 and J is TRBJ1-1; D remains ambiguous. The sequencing input was peripheral blood. This TCR came from a man aged 40-49 years with acute or convalescent COVID-19. Written as DNA, the CDR3 is TGTGCCAGCAGCCAAACAAGAGGCACTGAAGCTTTCTTT. Amino acid sequence: CASSQTRGTEAFF.